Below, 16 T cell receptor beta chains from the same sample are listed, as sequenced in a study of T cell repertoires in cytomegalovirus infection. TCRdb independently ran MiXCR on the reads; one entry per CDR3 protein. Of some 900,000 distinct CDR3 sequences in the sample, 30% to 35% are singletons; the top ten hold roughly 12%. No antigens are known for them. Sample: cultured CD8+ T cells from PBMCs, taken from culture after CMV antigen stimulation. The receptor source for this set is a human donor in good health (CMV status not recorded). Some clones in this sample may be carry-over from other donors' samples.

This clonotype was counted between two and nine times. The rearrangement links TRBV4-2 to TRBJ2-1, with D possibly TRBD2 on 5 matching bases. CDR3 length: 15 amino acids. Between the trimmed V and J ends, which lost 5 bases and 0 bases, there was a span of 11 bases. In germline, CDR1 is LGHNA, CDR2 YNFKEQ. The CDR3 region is CASSGESSSYNEQFF. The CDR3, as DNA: TGTGCCAGCAGCGGGGAGTCCAGCTCCTACAATGAGCAGTTCTTC.

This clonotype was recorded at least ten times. In DNA, the CDR3 is TGTGCCAGCAGCGCTACAGGGCTTGGGGCCAACGTCCTGACTTTC. Translating it yields CASSATGLGANVLTF. The chain combines TRBV7-9 with TRBJ2-6, with a tentative D call TRBD1 (6 bases). Between the trimmed V and J ends, which lost 5 bases and 3 bases, there was a span of 11 bases. Looked up from germline, CDR1 is SEHNR and CDR2 is FQNEAQ (reference sequence). This CDR3 comprises 15 residues.

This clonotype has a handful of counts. This CDR3 is CASSFHYSGDTQYF. The CDR3 DNA is TGTGCCAGCAGTTTCCACTATTCAGGAGATACGCAGTATTTT. This chain connects TRBV27 to TRBJ2-3; D is undetermined. Germline CDR1 MNHEY, CDR2 SMNVEV (reference sequence). Trimming pared 3 bases from V and 5 bases from J, leaving 12 bases between. This CDR3 is 14 amino acids long.

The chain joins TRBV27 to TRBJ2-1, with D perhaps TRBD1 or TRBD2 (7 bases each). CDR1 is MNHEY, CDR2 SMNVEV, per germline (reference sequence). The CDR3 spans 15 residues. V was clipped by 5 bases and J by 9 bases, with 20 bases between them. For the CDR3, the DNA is TGTGCCAGCAGTCCCCAGGGGGGCGGGGGCGCTGAGCAGTTCTTC. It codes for CASSPQGGGGAEQFF.

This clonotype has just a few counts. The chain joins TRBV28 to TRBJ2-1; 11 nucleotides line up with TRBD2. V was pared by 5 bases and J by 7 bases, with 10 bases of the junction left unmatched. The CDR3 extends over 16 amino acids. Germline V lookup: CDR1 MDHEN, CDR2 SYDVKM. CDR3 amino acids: CASSPERASGGNEQFF. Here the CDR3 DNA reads TGTGCCAGCAGTCCTGAGAGGGCTAGCGGGGGGAATGAGCAGTTCTTC.

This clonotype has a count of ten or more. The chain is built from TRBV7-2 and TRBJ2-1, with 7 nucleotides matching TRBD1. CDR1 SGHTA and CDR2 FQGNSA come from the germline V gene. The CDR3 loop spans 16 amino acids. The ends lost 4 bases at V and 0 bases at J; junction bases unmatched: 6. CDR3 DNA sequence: TGTGCCAGCAGCTACGACAGGGCCAACTCCTACAATGAGCAGTTCTTC. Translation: CASSYDRANSYNEQFF.

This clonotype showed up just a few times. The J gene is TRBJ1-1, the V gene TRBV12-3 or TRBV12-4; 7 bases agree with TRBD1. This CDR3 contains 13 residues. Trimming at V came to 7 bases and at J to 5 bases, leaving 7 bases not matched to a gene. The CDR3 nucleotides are TGTGCCAGCAACCCGACAGGGCGGACTGAAGCTTTCTTT. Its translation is CASNPTGRTEAFF.

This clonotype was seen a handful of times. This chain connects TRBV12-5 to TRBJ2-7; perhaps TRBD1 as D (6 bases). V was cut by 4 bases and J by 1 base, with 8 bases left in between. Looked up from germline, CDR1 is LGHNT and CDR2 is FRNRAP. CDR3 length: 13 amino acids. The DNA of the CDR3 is TGTGCTAGTGGTTCAGGACAGTCCTACGAGCAGTACTTC. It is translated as CASGSGQSYEQYF.

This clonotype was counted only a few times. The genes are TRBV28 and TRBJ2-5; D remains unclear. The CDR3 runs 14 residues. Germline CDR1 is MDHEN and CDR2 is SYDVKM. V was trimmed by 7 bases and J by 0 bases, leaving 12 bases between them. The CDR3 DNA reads TGTGCCAGCAACCCGGTTGGGTACCAAGAGACCCAGTACTTC. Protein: CASNPVGYQETQYF.

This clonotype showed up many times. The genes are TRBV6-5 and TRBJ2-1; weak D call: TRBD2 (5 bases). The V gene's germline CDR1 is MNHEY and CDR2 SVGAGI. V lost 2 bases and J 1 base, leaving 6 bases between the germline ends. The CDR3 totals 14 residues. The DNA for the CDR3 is TGTGCCAGCAGTTACCGGGATTCCTACAATGAGCAGTTCTTC. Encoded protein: CASSYRDSYNEQFF.

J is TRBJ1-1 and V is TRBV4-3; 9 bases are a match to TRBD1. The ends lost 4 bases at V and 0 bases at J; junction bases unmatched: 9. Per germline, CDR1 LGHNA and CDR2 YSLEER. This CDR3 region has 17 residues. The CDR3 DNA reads TGCGCCAGCAGCCGACCGGGACAGGGTCTATTGAACACTGAAGCTTTCTTT. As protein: CASSRPGQGLLNTEAFF.

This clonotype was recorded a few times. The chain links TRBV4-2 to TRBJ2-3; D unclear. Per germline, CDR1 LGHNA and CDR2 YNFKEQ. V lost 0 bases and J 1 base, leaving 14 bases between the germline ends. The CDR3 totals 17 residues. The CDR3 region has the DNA TGTGCCAGCAGCCAAGATGCTCGCCCGTATCGCACAGATACGCAGTATTTT. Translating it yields CASSQDARPYRTDTQYF.

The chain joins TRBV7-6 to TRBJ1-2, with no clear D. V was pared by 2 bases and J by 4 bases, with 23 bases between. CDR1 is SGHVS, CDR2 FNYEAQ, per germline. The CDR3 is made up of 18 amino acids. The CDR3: CASSLMGRRLNETYGYTF. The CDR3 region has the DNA TGTGCCAGCAGCTTAATGGGGAGACGTCTCAACGAAACCTATGGCTACACCTTC.

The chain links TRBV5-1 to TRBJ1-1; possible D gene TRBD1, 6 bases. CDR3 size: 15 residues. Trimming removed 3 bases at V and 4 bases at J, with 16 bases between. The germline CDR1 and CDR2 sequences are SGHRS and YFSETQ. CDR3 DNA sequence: TGCGCCAGCAGCTGGCAGGACAGAGGGTTCACTGAAGCTTTCTTT. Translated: CASSWQDRGFTEAFF.

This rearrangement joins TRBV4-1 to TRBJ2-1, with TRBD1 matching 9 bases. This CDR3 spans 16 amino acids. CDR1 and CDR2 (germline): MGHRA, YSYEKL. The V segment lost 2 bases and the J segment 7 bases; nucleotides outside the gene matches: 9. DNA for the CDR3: TGCGCCAGCAGCCAATTCACAGGGGGCGCGGGGAATGAGCAGTTCTTC. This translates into CASSQFTGGAGNEQFF.

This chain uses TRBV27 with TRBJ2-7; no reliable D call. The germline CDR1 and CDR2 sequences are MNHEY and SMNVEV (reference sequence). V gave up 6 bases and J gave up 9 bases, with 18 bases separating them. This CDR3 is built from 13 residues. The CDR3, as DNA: TGTGCCAGCAGCACGACCCCCTACTTTGGGCAGTACTTC. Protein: CASSTTPYFGQYF.